These 21 T cell receptor beta chains came from one sample sequenced in a study of T-cell reconstitution after alpha-beta-depleted transplantation in children. TCRbeta library preparation incorporated unique molecular identifiers. TCRdb called the PCR reads again in MiXCR, with one record for every CDR3 protein. The sample has 490,000 or so distinct CDR3 sequences, under 12% seen once; the top ten hold approximately 2%. Sequencing was performed on PBMCs, taken before TCRalphabeta/CD19-depleted stem cell transplant. Receptors originate from a child younger than 10 with inherited bone marrow failure, due to receive a stem cell transplant.

This clonotype showed up many times. The genes are TRBV6-5 and TRBJ1-5, with D unclear. Germline V gene data show CDR1 as MNHEY and CDR2 as SVGAGI. The CDR3 is 14 residues long. Trimming removed 0 bases from V and 14 bases from J, with 17 bases in between. This CDR3 is CASSYSSSQVEEHF. CDR3 sequence (DNA): TGTGCCAGCAGTTACTCGAGTTCTCAGGTAGAGGAGCATTTT.

The J gene is TRBJ1-2, the V gene TRBV23-1; D is perhaps TRBD1 (6 bases). TRBV23-1 belongs to the ORF category, with a function that is uncertain. Trimming took 2 bases from V and 2 from J, leaving 12 bases between them. CDR3 size: 15 residues. CDR3 sequence reads: CASSQTGRGNYGYTF. The DNA for the CDR3 is TGCGCCAGCAGTCAAACAGGGAGGGGGAACTATGGCTACACCTTC.

The CDR3 protein is CASSPWDRGNGELFF. The CDR3 coding sequence is TGCGCCAGCAGCCCCTGGGACAGGGGAAACGGGGAGCTGTTTTTT. The chain has TRBV4-3 and TRBJ2-2; TRBD1 aligns across 10 bases. V trimming: 4 bases; J trimming: 7 bases; junction bases outside the gene matches: 6. Per the germline V gene, CDR1 is LGHNA and CDR2 is YSLEER. CDR3 size: 15 residues.

The chain couples TRBV7-8 to TRBJ2-1, with D maybe TRBD2 (6 bases). Germline V gene data show CDR1 as SGHVS and CDR2 as FQNEAQ. The CDR3 consists of 17 residues. V was shortened by 1 base and J by 5 bases, with 18 bases between the two germline ends. The CDR3 DNA is TGTGCCAGCAGCTTAGGAACCTGGGTGGGGGGACACAATGAGCAGTTCTTC. Translating it yields CASSLGTWVGGHNEQFF.

This clonotype was observed at least ten times. J is TRBJ2-1 and V is TRBV20-1, with 9 bases lining up with TRBD2. The V segment lost 3 bases and the J segment 9 bases; nucleotides outside the gene matches: 9. The length of the CDR3 is 14 residues. CDR1 and CDR2 (germline): DFQATT, SNEGSKA (reference sequence). In nucleotides, the CDR3 is TGCAGTGCTAGTTGGGTAGCGGGAGTTGGTGAGCAGTTCTTC. It encodes CSASWVAGVGEQFF.

This clonotype came up many times. V and J are TRBV7-2 and TRBJ2-2, with D perhaps matching TRBD2 (5 bases). V was trimmed by 5 bases and J by 3 bases, leaving 10 bases between them. Germline V gives CDR1 SGHTA, CDR2 FQGNSA. This CDR3 has 14 residues. This CDR3 is CASSPRGDTGELFF. The CDR3 region has the DNA TGTGCCAGCAGCCCTCGGGGTGACACCGGGGAGCTGTTTTTT. The entire variable domain, with the rest obtained from reference TRBV7-2 and TRBJ2-2, is as follows: GAGVSQSPSNKVTEKGKDVELRCDPISGHTALYWYRQSLGQGLEFLIYFQGNSAPDKSGLPSDRFSAERTGGSVSTLTIQRTQQEDSAVYLCASSPRGDTGELFFGEGSRLTVL.

This clonotype appeared a few times. The chain joins TRBV5-1 to TRBJ2-7, with 11 positions matching TRBD2. Germline CDR1 SGHRS, CDR2 YFSETQ. The CDR3 spans 17 residues. V lost 7 bases, J lost 0 bases, and 12 bases stayed unmatched. Here the CDR3 reads CASWGLAVTSNSYEQYF. CDR3 nucleotides: TGCGCCAGCTGGGGACTAGCGGTAACTTCAAACTCCTACGAGCAGTACTTC.

This clonotype was counted ten times or more. The chain employs TRBV20-1 and TRBJ2-1; D is perhaps TRBD1 or TRBD2 (5 bases each). Trimming pared 0 bases from V and 4 bases from J, leaving 13 bases between. This CDR3 spans 15 amino acids. Germline V gene data show CDR1 as DFQATT and CDR2 as SNEGSKA (reference sequence). The CDR3 coding sequence is TGCAGTGCTAGAGATTGGGGACGATCGTACAATGAGCAGTTCTTC. This sequence encodes CSARDWGRSYNEQFF.

This clonotype was detected many times. This chain links TRBV11-2 with TRBJ2-3; TRBD2 agrees at 8 bases. CDR3 length equals 18 residues. In germline, CDR1 is SGHAT, CDR2 FQNNGV. J lost 3 bases, V lost 7 bases, and 18 bases had no gene match. The CDR3 nucleotides are TGTGCCAGCAAAAAGGCGGGAGGAAACCTGGTGGTGACAGATACGCAGTATTTT. This translates into CASKKAGGNLVVTDTQYF.

Concerning this clonotype itself: One base away lies a much larger clone, so this may be a sequencing read error. The rearrangement links TRBV6-6 to TRBJ1-1; TRBD1 might be the D (6 bases). Trimming removed 7 bases from V and 4 bases from J, with 10 bases in between. The CDR3 is made up of 12 amino acids. The germline gives CDR1 MNHNY, CDR2 SVGAGI (reference sequence). The CDR3 DNA reads as TGTGCCAGCACCCAGGGGATCACTGAAGCTTTCTTT. Translated, it gives CASTQGITEAFF.

Only a few counts were recorded for this clonotype. The chain recombines TRBV20-1 with TRBJ2-7; TRBD1 matches 11 bases. Trimming removed 6 bases from V and 4 bases from J; junction bases left unmatched: 11. This CDR3 spans 15 amino acids. Germline values: CDR1 DFQATT, CDR2 SNEGSKA (reference sequence). This chain's CDR3 is CSAGPQGTGGYEQYF. The CDR3 region has the DNA TGCAGTGCCGGGCCCCAGGGGACAGGGGGTTACGAGCAGTACTTC.

This clonotype has at least ten counts. The V and J genes are TRBV15 and TRBJ1-1; D call uncertain. Trimming took off 6 bases at V and 0 bases at J, with 8 bases between the two ends. Germline V gene sequence: CDR1 LNHNV, CDR2 YYDKDF (reference sequence). The CDR3 runs 13 residues. The CDR3 spells CATSPLLNTEAFF. CDR3 nucleotides: TGTGCCACCAGTCCGCTCCTGAACACTGAAGCTTTCTTT.

This clonotype has ten or more counts. V usage is TRBV20-1 and J usage is TRBJ2-5; D gene unclear. V was trimmed by 6 bases and J by 4 bases, leaving 15 bases between them. The V gene's germline CDR1 is DFQATT and CDR2 SNEGSKA (reference sequence). The CDR3 runs to 13 residues. The CDR3 here is CSAASVVGETQYF. The CDR3 nucleotides read TGCAGTGCCGCTTCGGTAGTCGGAGAGACCCAGTACTTC.

The chain has TRBV19 and TRBJ2-2, with D possibly being TRBD1 (5 bases). V was pared by 11 bases and J by 5 bases, with 24 bases between. The CDR3 is 16 amino acids. Germline loops: CDR1 LNHDA, CDR2 SQIVND (reference sequence). For the CDR3, the DNA is TGTGCCTCGACTGACCCAGGGTTGGGTCGGACCGGGGAGCTGTTTTTT. It translates to CASTDPGLGRTGELFF.

Ten or more counts support this clonotype. The V call is TRBV28, the J call TRBJ1-5; D is ambiguous. Germline V gives CDR1 MDHEN, CDR2 SYDVKM. Trimming removed 3 bases from V and 1 base from J, with 7 bases in between. The CDR3 has 14 residues. The CDR3 sequence is CASSFQQSNQPQHF. DNA for the CDR3: TGTGCCAGCAGTTTCCAGCAGAGCAATCAGCCCCAGCATTTT. Full variable domain (rest looked up from reference TRBV28 and TRBJ1-5): DVKVTQSSRYLVKRTGEKVFLECVQDMDHENMFWYRQDPGLGLRLIYFSYDVKMKEKGDIPEGYSVSREKKERFSLILESASTNQTSMYLCASSFQQSNQPQHFGDGTRLSIL.

At least ten counts were recorded for this clonotype. The chain is built from TRBV6-5 and TRBJ2-7; no definite D call. V lost 1 base to trimming and J lost 5 bases, with 9 bases between them. Germline V lookup: CDR1 MNHEY, CDR2 SVGAGI. The length of the CDR3 is 13 residues. CDR3: CASSYLGHNEQYF. For the CDR3, the DNA is TGTGCCAGCAGTTACTTGGGCCACAACGAGCAGTACTTC.

This clonotype has more than one count but fewer than ten. The chain combines TRBV12-3 or TRBV12-4 with TRBJ2-7, with D possibly being TRBD2 (5 bases). The CDR3 sequence is 14 residues long. V lost 6 bases to trimming and J lost 3 bases, with 15 bases between them. In nucleotides, the CDR3 is TGTGCCAGCAGCCTTACTAGTTGCCTCTACGAGCAGTACTTC. Translating gives CASSLTSCLYEQYF.

This clonotype was counted a few times. This rearrangement joins TRBV27 to TRBJ2-7; 7 bases are shared with TRBD2. Germline V gene lookup returns CDR1 MNHEY and CDR2 SMNVEV (reference sequence). The ends lost 3 bases at V and 3 bases at J; junction bases unmatched: 14. CDR3 size: 17 residues. In DNA, the CDR3 is TGTGCCAGCAGTTTCTCCAACCTAGCGGCAGCCGACTACGAGCAGTACTTC. Translated, it gives CASSFSNLAAADYEQYF.

The sample holds many counts of this clonotype. The chain uses TRBV20-1 and TRBJ2-3; 10 bases are shared with TRBD2. The CDR3 sequence is 16 residues long. V dropped 5 bases and J dropped 1; count of bases not matched to a gene: 9. Germline V lookup: CDR1 DFQATT, CDR2 SNEGSKA (reference sequence). The CDR3 DNA reads TGCAGTGCTGGACCCGGGACTAGCGATGGCACAGATACGCAGTATTTT. Residues: CSAGPGTSDGTDTQYF.

This clonotype occurred many times. The chain links TRBV7-6 to TRBJ2-7, with a weak D call TRBD1 (6 bases). Looked up from germline, CDR1 is SGHVS and CDR2 is FNYEAQ. Trimming removed 2 bases at V and 5 bases at J, with 7 bases between. The CDR3 contains 12 residues. The CDR3 bases are TGTGCCAGCAGCTTAACAGGGCACGAGCAGTACTTC. It encodes CASSLTGHEQYF.

This clonotype occurred many times. The gene calls are TRBV7-2 and TRBJ2-1; D is perhaps TRBD2 (5 bases). V gave up 1 base and J gave up 9 bases, with 13 bases separating them. The germline V gene encodes CDR1 SGHTA and CDR2 FQGNSA. The CDR3 loop spans 14 amino acids. The CDR3 protein is CASSLVFRDGEQFF. The CDR3 region has the DNA TGTGCCAGCAGCTTAGTCTTCCGGGATGGTGAGCAGTTCTTC.